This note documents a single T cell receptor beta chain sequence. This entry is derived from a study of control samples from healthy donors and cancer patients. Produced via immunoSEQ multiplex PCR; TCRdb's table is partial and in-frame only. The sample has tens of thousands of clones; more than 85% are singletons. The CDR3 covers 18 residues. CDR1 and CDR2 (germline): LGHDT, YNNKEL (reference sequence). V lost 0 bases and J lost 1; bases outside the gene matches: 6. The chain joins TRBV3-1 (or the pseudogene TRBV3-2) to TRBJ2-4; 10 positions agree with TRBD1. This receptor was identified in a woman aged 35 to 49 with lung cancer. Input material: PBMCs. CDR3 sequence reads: CASSQDFGTGEAKNIQYF. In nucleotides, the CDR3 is TGTGCCAGCAGCCAAGATTTTGGGACAGGGGAGGCCAAAAACATTCAGTACTTC.